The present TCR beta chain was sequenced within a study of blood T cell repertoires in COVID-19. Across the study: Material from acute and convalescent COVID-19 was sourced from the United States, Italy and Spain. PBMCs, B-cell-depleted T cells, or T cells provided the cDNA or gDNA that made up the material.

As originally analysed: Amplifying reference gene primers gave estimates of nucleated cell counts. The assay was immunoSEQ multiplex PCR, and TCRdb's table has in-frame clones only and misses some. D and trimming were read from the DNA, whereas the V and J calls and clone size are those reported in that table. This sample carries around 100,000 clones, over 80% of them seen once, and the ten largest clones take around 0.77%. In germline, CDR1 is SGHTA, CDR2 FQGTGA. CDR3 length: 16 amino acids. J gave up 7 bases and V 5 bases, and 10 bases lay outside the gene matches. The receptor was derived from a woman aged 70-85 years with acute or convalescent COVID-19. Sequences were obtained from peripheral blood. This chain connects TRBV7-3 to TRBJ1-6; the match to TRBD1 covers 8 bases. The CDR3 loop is CASSRIPTGVNSPLHF. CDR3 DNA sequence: TGTGCCAGCAGCCGTATACCGACAGGGGTCAATTCACCCCTCCACTTT.